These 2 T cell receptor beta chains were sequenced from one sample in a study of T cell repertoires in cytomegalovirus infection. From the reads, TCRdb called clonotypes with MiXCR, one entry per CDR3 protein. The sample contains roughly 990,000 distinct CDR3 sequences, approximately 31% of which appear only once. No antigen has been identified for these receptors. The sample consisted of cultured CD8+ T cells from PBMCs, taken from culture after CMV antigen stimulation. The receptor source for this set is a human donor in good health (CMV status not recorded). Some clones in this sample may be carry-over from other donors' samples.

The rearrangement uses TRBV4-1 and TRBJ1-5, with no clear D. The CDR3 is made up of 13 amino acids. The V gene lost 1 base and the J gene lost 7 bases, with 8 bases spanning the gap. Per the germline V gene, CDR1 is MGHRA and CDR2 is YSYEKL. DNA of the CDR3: TGCGCCAGCAGCCAAGTAAAGGACCAGCCCCAGCATTTT. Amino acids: CASSQVKDQPQHF.

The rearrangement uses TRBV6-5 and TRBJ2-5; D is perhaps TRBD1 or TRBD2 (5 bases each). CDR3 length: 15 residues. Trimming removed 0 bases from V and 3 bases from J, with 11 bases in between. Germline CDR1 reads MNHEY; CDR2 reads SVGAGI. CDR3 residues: CASSYSVGDEETQYF. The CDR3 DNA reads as TGTGCCAGCAGTTACTCGGTCGGGGACGAAGAGACCCAGTACTTC.